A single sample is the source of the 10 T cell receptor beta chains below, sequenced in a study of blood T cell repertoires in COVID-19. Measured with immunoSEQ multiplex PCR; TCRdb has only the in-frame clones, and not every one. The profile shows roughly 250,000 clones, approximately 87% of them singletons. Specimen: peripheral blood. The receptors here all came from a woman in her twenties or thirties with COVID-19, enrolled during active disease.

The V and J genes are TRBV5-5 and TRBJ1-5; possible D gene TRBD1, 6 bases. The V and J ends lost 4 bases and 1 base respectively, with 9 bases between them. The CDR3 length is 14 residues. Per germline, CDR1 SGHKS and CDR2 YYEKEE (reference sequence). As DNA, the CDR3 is TGTGCCAGCAGCAACAGGGAGAGCAATCAGCCCCAGCATTTT. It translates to CASSNRESNQPQHF.

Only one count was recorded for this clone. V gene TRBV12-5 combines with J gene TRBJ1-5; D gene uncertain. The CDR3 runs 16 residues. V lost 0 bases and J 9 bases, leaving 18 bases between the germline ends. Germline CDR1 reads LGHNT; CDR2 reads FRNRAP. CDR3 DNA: TGTGCTAGTGGTTTGGTACAAGGCAGGCCCCCCTGGCCCCAGCATTTT. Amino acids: CASGLVQGRPPWPQHF.

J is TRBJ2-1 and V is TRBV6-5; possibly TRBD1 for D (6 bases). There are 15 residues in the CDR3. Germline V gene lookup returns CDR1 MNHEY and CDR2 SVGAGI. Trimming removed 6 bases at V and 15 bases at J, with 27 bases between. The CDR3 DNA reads TGTGCCAGCAGCCTCGCCCACGAAGGGGACAACGCTCCGTTCTTC. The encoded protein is CASSLAHEGDNAPFF.

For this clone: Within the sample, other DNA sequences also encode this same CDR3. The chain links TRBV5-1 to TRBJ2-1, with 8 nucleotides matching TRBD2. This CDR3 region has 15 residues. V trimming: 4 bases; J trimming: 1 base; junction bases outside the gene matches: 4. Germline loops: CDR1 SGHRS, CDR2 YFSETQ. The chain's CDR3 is CASSPGGSSYNEQFF. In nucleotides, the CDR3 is TGCGCCAGCAGCCCGGGGGGGTCGTCCTACAATGAGCAGTTCTTC.

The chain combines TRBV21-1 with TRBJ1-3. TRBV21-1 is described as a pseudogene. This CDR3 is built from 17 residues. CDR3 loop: CASSPRRGGVTGNTIYF. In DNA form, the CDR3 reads TGTGCCAGCAGCCCCCGACGGGGGGGGGTAACTGGAAACACCATATATTTT.

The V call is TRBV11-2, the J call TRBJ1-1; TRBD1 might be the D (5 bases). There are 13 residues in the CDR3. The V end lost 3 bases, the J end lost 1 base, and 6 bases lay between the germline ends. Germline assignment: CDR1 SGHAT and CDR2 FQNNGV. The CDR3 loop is CASSFQGNTEAFF. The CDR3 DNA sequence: TGTGCCAGCAGCTTCCAGGGGAACACTGAAGCTTTCTTT.

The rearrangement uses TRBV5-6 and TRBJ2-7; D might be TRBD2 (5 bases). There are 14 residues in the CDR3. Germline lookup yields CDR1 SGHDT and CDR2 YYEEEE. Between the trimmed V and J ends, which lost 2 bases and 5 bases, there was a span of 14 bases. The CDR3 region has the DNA TGTGCCAGCAGCTTTTATTATGGGAGCAACGAGCAGTACTTC. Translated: CASSFYYGSNEQYF. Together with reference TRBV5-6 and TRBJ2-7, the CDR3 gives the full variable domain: DAGVTQSPTHLIKTRGQQVTLRCSPKSGHDTVSWYQQALGQGPQFIFQYYEEEERQRGNFPDRFSGHQFPNYSSELNVNALLLGDSALYLCASSFYYGSNEQYFGPGTRLTVT.

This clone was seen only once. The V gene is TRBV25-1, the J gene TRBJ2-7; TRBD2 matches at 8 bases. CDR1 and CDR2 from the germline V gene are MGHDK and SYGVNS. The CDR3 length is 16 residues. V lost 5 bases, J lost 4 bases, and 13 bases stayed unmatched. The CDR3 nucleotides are TGTGCCAGCAGTCCCCCGGGGGGGGACTACGCTTACGAGCAGTACTTC. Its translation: CASSPPGGDYAYEQYF.

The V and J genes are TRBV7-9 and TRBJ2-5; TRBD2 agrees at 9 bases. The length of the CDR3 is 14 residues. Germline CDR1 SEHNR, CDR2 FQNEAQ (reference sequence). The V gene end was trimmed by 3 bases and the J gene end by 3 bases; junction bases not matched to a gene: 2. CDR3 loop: CASSFSGGKETQYF. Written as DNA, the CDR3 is TGTGCCAGCAGCTTTAGCGGGGGAAAAGAGACCCAGTACTTC.

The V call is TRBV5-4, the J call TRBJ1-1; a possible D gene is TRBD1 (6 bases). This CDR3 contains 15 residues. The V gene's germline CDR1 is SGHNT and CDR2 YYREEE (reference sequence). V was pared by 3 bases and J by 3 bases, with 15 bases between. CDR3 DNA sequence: TGTGCCAGCAGCTCCCGATCACAGGGAGACACTGAAGCTTTCTTT. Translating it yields CASSSRSQGDTEAFF.